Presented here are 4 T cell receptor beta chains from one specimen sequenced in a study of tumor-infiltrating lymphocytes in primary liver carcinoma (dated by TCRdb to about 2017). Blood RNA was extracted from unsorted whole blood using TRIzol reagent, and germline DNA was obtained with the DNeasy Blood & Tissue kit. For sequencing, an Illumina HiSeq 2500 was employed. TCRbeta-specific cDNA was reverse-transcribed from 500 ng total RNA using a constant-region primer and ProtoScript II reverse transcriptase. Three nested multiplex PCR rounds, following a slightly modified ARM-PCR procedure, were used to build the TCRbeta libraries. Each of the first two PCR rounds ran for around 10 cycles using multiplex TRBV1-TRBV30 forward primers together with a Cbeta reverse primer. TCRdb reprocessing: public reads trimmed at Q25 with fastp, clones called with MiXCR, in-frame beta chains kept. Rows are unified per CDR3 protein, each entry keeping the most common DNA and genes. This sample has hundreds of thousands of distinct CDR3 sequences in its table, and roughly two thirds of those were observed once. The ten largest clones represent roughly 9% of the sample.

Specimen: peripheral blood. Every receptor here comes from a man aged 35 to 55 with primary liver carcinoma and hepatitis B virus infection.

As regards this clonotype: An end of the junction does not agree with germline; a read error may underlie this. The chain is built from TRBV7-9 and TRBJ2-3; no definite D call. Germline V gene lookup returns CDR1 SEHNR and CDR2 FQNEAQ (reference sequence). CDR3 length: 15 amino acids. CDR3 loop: CASSSPTSGTDMQYF. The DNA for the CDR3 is TGTGCCAGCAGCTCCCCAACATCCGGCACAGATATGCAGTATTTT.

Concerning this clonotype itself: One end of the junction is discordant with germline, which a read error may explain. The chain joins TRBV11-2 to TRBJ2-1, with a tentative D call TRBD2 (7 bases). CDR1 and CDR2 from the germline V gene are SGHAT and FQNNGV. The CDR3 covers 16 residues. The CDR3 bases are TGTGCCAGCTGCTTAGGCAGCCGGGGGGCTTACAATGAGCAGTTCTTC. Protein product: CASCLGSRGAYNEQFF. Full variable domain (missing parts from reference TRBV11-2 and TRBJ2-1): EAGVAQSPRYKIIEKRQSVAFWCNPISGHATLYWYQQILGQGPKLLIQFQNNGVVDDSQLPKDRFSAERLKGVDSTLKIQPAKLEDSAVYLCASCLGSRGAYNEQFFGPGTRLTVL.

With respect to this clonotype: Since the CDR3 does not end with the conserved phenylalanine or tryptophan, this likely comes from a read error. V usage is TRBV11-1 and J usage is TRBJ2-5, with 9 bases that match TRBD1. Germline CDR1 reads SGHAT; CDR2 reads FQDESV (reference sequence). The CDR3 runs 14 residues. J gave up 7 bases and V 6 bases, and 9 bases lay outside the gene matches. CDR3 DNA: TGTGCCAGCAGTTTCGACAGGGGGGGAGTGACCCAGTACGTC. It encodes CASSFDRGGVTQYV.

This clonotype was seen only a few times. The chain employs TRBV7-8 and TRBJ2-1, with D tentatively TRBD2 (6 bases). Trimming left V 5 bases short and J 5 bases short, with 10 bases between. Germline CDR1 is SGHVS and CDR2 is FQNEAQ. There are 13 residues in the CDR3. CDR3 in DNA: TGTGCCAGCAGCACGGGACTGGACAATGAGCAGTTCTTC. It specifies CASSTGLDNEQFF. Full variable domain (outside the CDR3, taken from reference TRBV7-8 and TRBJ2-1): GAGVSQSPRYKVAKRGQDVALRCDPISGHVSLFWYQQALGQGPEFLTYFQNEAQLDKSGLPSDRFFAERPEGSVSTLKIQRTQQEDSAVYLCASSTGLDNEQFFGPGTRLTVL.